This T cell receptor (beta chain) was captured in a study of blood T cells in healthy people across ages (dated by TCRdb to between 2014 and 2016). About the full investigation: Template switching captured roughly one uniquely barcoded TCR beta cDNA molecule per two T cells in model experiments. Age-related changes in TCR beta repertoire diversity were measured in the study by deep sequencing normalized with unique cDNA molecular identifiers. Donors were grouped into four age groups: young (average approximately 16 years), middle-aged (39), aged (around 60) and long-lived (approximately 81). To avoid experimental bias, donors of different ages were spread randomly across the sequencing lanes. For two donors (one aged 18 to 30 and one aged 80 or older), the study analyzed two additional independent replicas of 1 million unique cDNA reads from the same blood draw.

Donors were under 40 systemically healthy Caucasian individuals from Russia aged roughly 6 to 90 years. Each donor gave 8 to 10 milliliters of peripheral blood, collected into EDTA-treated Vacutainer tubes. Ficoll-Paque density-gradient centrifugation was used to isolate PBMCs, with at least 7 million obtained per sample. Trizol reagent was used to extract total RNA from the PBMCs, yielding at least 6 micrograms per sample. Naive CD45RAhigh/CD27high T cell percentages were measured by flow cytometry on a PBMC aliquot from every donor. This clonotype was seen many times. Its antigen target is currently unknown. Base qualities are not recorded, but no much larger clone differs from it by a single base. Libraries were made using 5' RACE. Reads for this sample came from an Illumina HiSeq 2500. A second PCR of roughly 6 to 12 cycles was performed with a sample-barcoded 5' primer and a J-beta primer mix. Each TCR beta cDNA molecule received a unique molecular identifier from a template-switch 5' adaptor carrying 12 random nucleotides. At least 2.5 million CDR3-containing paired-end reads were obtained from each sample. The Mint cDNA synthesis kit, primed by a TRBC-specific oligonucleotide, was used to synthesize first-strand cDNA from all RNA. After uracil-DNA glycosylase treatment, a first 18-cycle PCR used universal primers M1SS and BC2_uni_R on all cDNA. Per the original workflow: For normalization, 1 million high-quality reads, each with a distinct molecular identifier, were randomly selected from each sample. Reads sharing molecular identifiers were discarded rather than binned into consensus sequences. MiTCR, run with a Q25 quality threshold and the strictest error-elimination algorithm, handled CDR3 identification, clonotype clustering and error correction. A nonparametric unseen species model with Euler transformation was used to estimate lower-bound total TCR beta diversity. TCRdb trimmed the raw reads at Q25, called clones with MiXCR and kept productive beta chains. For every CDR3 protein sequence, its rows merge into one entry that carries the most common genes and DNA. The V and J calls follow TCRdb's processing rather than the paper's. In this sample the table shows about 670,000 distinct CDR3 sequences, over 40% of which occur a single time. The top ten hold roughly 14% of the sample.

Here is what the overall study found, with its caveats: Compared with the aged group, the long-lived group had more naive CD4+ T cells, fewer expanded clones and increased TCR diversity, suggesting age selection. The percentage of naive T cells measured by flow cytometry correlated strongly with observed TCR beta diversity. The CMV infection status of donors was not known, potentially confounding age-related changes in expanded clonotypes. Estimates of total diversity based on one million sequenced T cells were regarded as lower bounds and as underestimates. Conclusive comparison of naive and antigen-experienced compartments was prevented by the profiling of bulk unsorted PBMCs. Observed TCR beta diversity per million T cells fell roughly linearly with age, and a significant reduction was already apparent by age roughly 41.

V gives up 5 bases and J gives up 7 bases, and the segment between their germline ends measures 8 bases. The CDR3 sequence holds 11 residues, the cysteine and phenylalanine included. The read is trimmed to its CDR3 DNA, 33 bases read in frame from base 1. Material: blood. The receptor chain draws on TRBV12-3 or TRBV12-4 and TRBJ2-5, with an unclear D gene assignment. The sequence came from an elderly woman in good health. The CDR3 has the sequence CASSLFGTQYF. The DNA sequence is TGTGCCAGCAGTCTTTTTGGGACCCAGTACTTC.